This T cell receptor (beta chain) originates from a study of blood T cell repertoires in COVID-19. Overall study context: Samples representing acute and convalescent COVID-19 were sourced from the United States, Italy and Spain. T cells, B-cell-depleted T cells, or PBMCs supplied cDNA or gDNA.

Trimming took 4 bases from V and 3 from J; bases not matched to a gene: 3. CDR1 and CDR2 from the germline V gene are SGHRS and YFSETQ. The CDR3 covers 13 residues. Per the study methods: Nucleated cell number was recorded as an estimate derived from reference gene primer amplification. Repertoires were generated with immunoSEQ multiplex PCR, while TCRdb's copy carries only in-frame clones and drops some. V and J calls and clone size are as listed in that table; D and trimming were resolved from the DNA. The sample has some 90,000 clones; almost 90% are singletons. The chain links TRBV5-1 to TRBJ1-1, with 7 bases lining up with TRBD1. This clonotype was sampled from a woman of 80 years or more with active or convalescent COVID-19. The specimen was peripheral blood. The CDR3 nucleotides read TGCGCCAGCAGCCTAGACAGGGACACTGAAGCTTTCTTT. Amino acids: CASSLDRDTEAFF.